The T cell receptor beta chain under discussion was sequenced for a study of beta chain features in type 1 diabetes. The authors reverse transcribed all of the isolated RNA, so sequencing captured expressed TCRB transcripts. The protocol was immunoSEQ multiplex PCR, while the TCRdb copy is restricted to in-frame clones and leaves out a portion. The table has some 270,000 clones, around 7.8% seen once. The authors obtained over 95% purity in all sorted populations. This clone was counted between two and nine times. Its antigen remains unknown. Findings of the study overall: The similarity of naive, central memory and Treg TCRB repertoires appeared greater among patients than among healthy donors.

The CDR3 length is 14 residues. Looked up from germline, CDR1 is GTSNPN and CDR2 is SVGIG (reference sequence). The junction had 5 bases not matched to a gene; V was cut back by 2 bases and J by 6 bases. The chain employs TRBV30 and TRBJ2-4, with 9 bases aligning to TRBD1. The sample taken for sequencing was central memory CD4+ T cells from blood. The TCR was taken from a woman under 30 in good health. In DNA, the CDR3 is TGTGCCTGGAGTTCGGGACAGGGTGTAAACATTCAGTACTTC. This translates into CAWSSGQGVNIQYF.